The 16 T cell receptor beta chains presented below share a single source sample, sequenced in a study of cytomegalovirus exposure and HLA in healthy donors. Here immunoSEQ multiplex PCR was the method, and the copy in TCRdb shows in-frame clones only, minus some. The repertoire holds 95,000 to 150,000 clones, around 94% seen once, with roughly 1.2% in the top ten. Input material: PBMCs. Receptors were obtained from a woman aged 18-29 years in good health and CMV-seronegative.

This chain links TRBV30 with TRBJ2-7, with 13 bases fitting TRBD2. V dropped 4 bases and J dropped 4; count of bases not matched to a gene: 19. The CDR3 consists of 19 residues. Germline values: CDR1 GTSNPN, CDR2 SVGIG (reference sequence). The CDR3 here is CAWTLRLAGGITLTYEQYF. The CDR3 nucleotides read TGTGCCTGGACCCTTAGACTAGCGGGGGGAATCACGCTTACTTACGAGCAGTACTTC.

The chain combines TRBV6-1 with TRBJ1-5; weak D call: TRBD1 (5 bases). V was cut by 2 bases and J by 7 bases, with 12 bases left in between. CDR3 size: 14 residues. Germline V gene lookup returns CDR1 MNHNS and CDR2 SASEGT. The CDR3 DNA follows: TGTGCCAGCAGTGAATCCCCGGGGGGACAGCCCCAGCATTTT. Translated: CASSESPGGQPQHF.

The rearrangement links TRBV5-5 to TRBJ2-7; a weak D match, TRBD1 (6 bases). Trimming left V 10 bases short and J 4 bases short, with 24 bases between. The CDR3 runs to 15 residues. Germline V gives CDR1 SGHKS, CDR2 YYEKEE (reference sequence). The CDR3 DNA sequence: TGTGCCGGCCAAAAGTACTCCGGGACACAGTACGAGCAGTACTTC. It yields the protein CAGQKYSGTQYEQYF.

This chain uses TRBV5-1 with TRBJ2-1; maybe TRBD2 (6 bases). Germline V gene data show CDR1 as SGHRS and CDR2 as YFSETQ. Trimming took 4 bases from V and 0 from J, leaving 14 bases between them. CDR3 length equals 16 residues. CDR3 DNA: TGCGCCAGCAGCCCCCTTAGCGGAAACTCCTACAATGAGCAGTTCTTC. Its translation is CASSPLSGNSYNEQFF.

This clone has only one observation. This chain joins TRBV6-5 and TRBJ2-7; D is possibly TRBD2 (5 bases). CDR1 and CDR2 from the germline V gene are MNHEY and SVGAGI. Trimming shortened V by 8 bases and J by 2 bases, and 13 bases separated the two germline ends. This CDR3 is 13 amino acids long. CDR3: CASGRSGAYEQYF. The CDR3 DNA follows: TGTGCCAGCGGACGAAGCGGAGCCTACGAGCAGTACTTC.

This chain joins TRBV6-5 and TRBJ2-2; D is possibly TRBD1 (5 bases). The CDR3 spans 12 residues. Germline loops: CDR1 MNHEY, CDR2 SVGAGI. Trimming cost V 6 bases and J 12 bases, with 14 bases left between them. The CDR3 DNA follows: TGTGCCAGCAGACAGGCCCACGAAAAGCTGTTTTTT. Its translation is CASRQAHEKLFF.

This chain uses TRBV7-9 with TRBJ2-2; 9 nucleotides align to TRBD2. V gave up 5 bases and J gave up 1 base; unmatched junction bases: 5. CDR3 length equals 16 residues. Germline V CDR1 and CDR2: SEHNR, FQNEAQ (reference sequence). CDR3 bases: TGTGCCAGCAGCCTGACTAGCGGACTGAACACCGGGGAGCTGTTTTTT. Translating it yields CASSLTSGLNTGELFF.

The chain has TRBV5-8 and TRBJ2-1; D may be TRBD1 (5 bases). Deletions cut 5 bases from V and 0 bases from J, with 15 bases between. Germline-derived CDR1 and CDR2 are SGHTS and YDEGEE. The CDR3 runs 16 residues. The CDR3 bases are TGTGCCAGCAGACCCACTGGGGCAAGCTCCTACAATGAGCAGTTCTTC. This codes for CASRPTGASSYNEQFF.

The rearrangement joins TRBV9 to TRBJ1-2, with unresolved D. Germline CDR1 and CDR2: SGDLS and YYNGEE. V gave up 5 bases and J gave up 8 bases, with 16 bases separating them. The length of the CDR3 is 13 residues. CDR3 sequence reads: CASSSPQRGGYTF. CDR3 in DNA: TGTGCCAGCAGTTCACCTCAAAGAGGAGGCTACACCTTC.

The DNA for the CDR3 is TGTGCCAGCAGCCAGGGGACAGGGAAATTCACAGATACGCAGTATTTT. Protein sequence: CASSQGTGKFTDTQYF. The chain employs TRBV7-7 and TRBJ2-3; 9 bases agree with TRBD1. V dropped 5 bases and J dropped 2; count of bases not matched to a gene: 8. CDR3 length equals 16 residues. Germline V CDR1 and CDR2: SSHAT, FNYEAQ (reference sequence).

The genes are TRBV19 and TRBJ2-2, with 7 positions matching TRBD2. Trimming cost V 3 bases and J 5 bases; bases outside gene matches: 12. Germline loops: CDR1 LNHDA, CDR2 SQIVND (reference sequence). This CDR3 region has 17 residues. The CDR3 nucleotides read TGTGCCAGTAGTATCAGCCGGGCGGGAGTGGGGACCGGGGAGCTGTTTTTT. This encodes CASSISRAGVGTGELFF.

This clone has a single count. This chain uses TRBV7-3 with TRBJ2-7, with TRBD1 matching over 7 bases. Per the germline V gene, CDR1 is SGHTA and CDR2 is FQGTGA. There are 14 residues in the CDR3. With V trimmed by 1 base and J by 6 bases, 6 bases remained unmatched. CDR3 region: CASSLNRGDGEQYF. The CDR3 DNA follows: TGTGCCAGCAGCTTAAACAGGGGTGACGGCGAGCAGTACTTC.

The chain carries TRBV28 and TRBJ2-5; D might be TRBD1 (6 bases). With 6 bases removed from V and 5 bases from J, the gap between germline ends came to 19 bases. CDR1 is MDHEN, CDR2 SYDVKM, per germline. This CDR3 has 15 residues. Here the CDR3 reads CASSHRTGPGETQYF. CDR3 nucleotides: TGTGCCAGCAGCCACAGAACAGGGCCCGGGGAGACCCAGTACTTC. Complete variable domain (other parts from reference TRBV28 and TRBJ2-5): DVKVTQSSRYLVKRTGEKVFLECVQDMDHENMFWYRQDPGLGLRLIYFSYDVKMKEKGDIPEGYSVSREKKERFSLILESASTNQTSMYLCASSHRTGPGETQYFGPGTRLLVL.

This chain connects TRBV27 to TRBJ2-7; possibly TRBD2 for D (5 bases). The CDR3 extends over 15 amino acids. Germline V gives CDR1 MNHEY, CDR2 SMNVEV (reference sequence). The germline V and J ends were trimmed by 4 bases and 9 bases, with 22 bases remaining between them. In nucleotides, the CDR3 is TGTGCCAGCAGTTCCTCAGAGGGCGCGTGGGCCGTGCAGTACTTC. This encodes CASSSSEGAWAVQYF.

The chain uses TRBV19 and TRBJ2-7, with TRBD1 identical over 8 bases. Germline-derived CDR1 and CDR2 are LNHDA and SQIVND (reference sequence). This CDR3 is built from 12 residues. The V gene end was trimmed by 8 bases and the J gene end by 2 bases; junction bases not matched to a gene: 2. The CDR3 region has the DNA TGTGCCAGTTCGGACAGGGCCTACGAGCAGTACTTC. Its protein product is CASSDRAYEQYF.

This clone was seen just once. One junction end does not reproduce the germline sequence, and a read error may be involved. The chain recombines TRBV10-3 with TRBJ2-1; possible D gene TRBD2, 7 bases. Germline V gene data show CDR1 as ENHRY and CDR2 as SYGVKD. The CDR3 loop spans 14 amino acids. CDR3 sequence (DNA): TGTGCCATCGGTGAGGGGGGGGTTTACAATGAGCAGTTCTTC. This sequence encodes CAIGEGGVYNEQFF.